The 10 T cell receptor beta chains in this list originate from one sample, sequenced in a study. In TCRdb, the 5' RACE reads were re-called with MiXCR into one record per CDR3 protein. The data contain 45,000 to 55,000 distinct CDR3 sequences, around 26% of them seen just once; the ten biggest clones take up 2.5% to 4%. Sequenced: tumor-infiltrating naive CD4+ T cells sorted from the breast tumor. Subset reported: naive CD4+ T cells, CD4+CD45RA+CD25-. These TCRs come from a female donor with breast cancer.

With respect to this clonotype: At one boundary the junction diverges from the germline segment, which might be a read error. CDR3 in DNA: TGTGCCAGCAGCCCCACGGGGGGCCCTAATGAAAAACTGTTGTTT. This gives the protein CASSPTGGPNEKLLF. The gene calls are TRBV5-4 and TRBJ1-4; D is possibly TRBD1 (6 bases). CDR3 length: 15 residues. Germline V gene lookup returns CDR1 SGHNT and CDR2 YYREEE (reference sequence).

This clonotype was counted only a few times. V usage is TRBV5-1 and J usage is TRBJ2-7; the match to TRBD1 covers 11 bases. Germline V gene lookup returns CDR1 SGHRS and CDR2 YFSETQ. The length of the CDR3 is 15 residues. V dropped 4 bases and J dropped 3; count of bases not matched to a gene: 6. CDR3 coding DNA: TGCGCCAGCAGCCACGGGACAGGGGGGAACTACGAGCAGTACTTC. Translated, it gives CASSHGTGGNYEQYF.

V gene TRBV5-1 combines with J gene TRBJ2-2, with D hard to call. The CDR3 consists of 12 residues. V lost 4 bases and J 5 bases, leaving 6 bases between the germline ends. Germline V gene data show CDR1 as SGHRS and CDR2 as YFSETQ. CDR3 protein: CASSQTTGELFF. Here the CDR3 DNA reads TGCGCCAGCAGCCAGACAACCGGGGAGCTGTTTTTT. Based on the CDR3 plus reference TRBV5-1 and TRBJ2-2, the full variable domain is KAGVTQTPRYLIKTRGQQVTLSCSPISGHRSVSWYQQTPGQGLQFLFEYFSETQRNKGNFPGRFSGRQFSNSRSEMNVSTLELGDSALYLCASSQTTGELFFGEGSRLTVL.

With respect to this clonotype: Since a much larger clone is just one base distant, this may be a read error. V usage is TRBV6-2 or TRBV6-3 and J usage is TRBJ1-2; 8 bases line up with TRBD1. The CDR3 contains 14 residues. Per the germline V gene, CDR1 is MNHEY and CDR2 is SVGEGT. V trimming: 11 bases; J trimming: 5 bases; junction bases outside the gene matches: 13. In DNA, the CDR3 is TGTGCCGGCGTCTCGAGGACAGGGCCTTATGGCTACACCTTC. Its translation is CAGVSRTGPYGYTF.

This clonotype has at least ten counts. The CDR3 here is CSAKRGDQPQHF. The CDR3 nucleotides read TGCAGTGCTAAGCGGGGGGATCAGCCCCAGCATTTT. The rearrangement links TRBV20-1 to TRBJ1-5; D is perhaps TRBD1 (5 bases). The CDR3 consists of 12 residues. Germline CDR1 reads DFQATT; CDR2 reads SNEGSKA (reference sequence). Trimming took 4 bases from V and 5 from J, leaving 9 bases between them.

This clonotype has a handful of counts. The CDR3 region has the DNA TGTGCCAGCAGCTACGACAGGGCCGGAGGGCAAGCTTTCTTT. Its translation is CASSYDRAGGQAFF. This sequence joins TRBV5-6 and TRBJ1-1, with 7 bases lining up with TRBD1. V lost 3 bases and J lost 9; bases outside the gene matches: 11. CDR3 length equals 14 residues. Germline V gene sequence: CDR1 SGHDT, CDR2 YYEEEE. Variable domain in full (rest from reference TRBV5-6 and TRBJ1-1): DAGVTQSPTHLIKTRGQQVTLRCSPKSGHDTVSWYQQALGQGPQFIFQYYEEEERQRGNFPDRFSGHQFPNYSSELNVNALLLGDSALYLCASSYDRAGGQAFFGQGTRLTVV.

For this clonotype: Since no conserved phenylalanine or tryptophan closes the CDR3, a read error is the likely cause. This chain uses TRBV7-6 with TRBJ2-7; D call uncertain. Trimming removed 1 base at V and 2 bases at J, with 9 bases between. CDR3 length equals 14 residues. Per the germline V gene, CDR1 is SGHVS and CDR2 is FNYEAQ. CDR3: CASSLDASTYEQYL. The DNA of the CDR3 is TGTGCCAGCAGCTTAGACGCTAGTACCTACGAGCAGTACCTC.

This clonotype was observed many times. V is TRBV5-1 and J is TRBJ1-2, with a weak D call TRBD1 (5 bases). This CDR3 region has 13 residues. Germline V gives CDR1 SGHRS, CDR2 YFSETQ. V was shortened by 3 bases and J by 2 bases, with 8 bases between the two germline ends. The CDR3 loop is CASSSTDNYGYTF. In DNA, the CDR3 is TGCGCCAGCAGCTCGACAGACAACTATGGCTACACCTTC.

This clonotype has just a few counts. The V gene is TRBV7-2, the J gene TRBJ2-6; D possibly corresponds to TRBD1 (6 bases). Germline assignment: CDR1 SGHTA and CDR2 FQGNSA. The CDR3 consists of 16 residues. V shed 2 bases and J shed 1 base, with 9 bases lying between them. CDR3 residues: CASSLPTGSGANVLTF. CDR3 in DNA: TGTGCCAGCAGCTTACCCACAGGGTCTGGGGCCAACGTCCTGACTTTC. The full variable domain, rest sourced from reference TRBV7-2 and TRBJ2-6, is GAGVSQSPSNKVTEKGKDVELRCDPISGHTALYWYRQSLGQGLEFLIYFQGNSAPDKSGLPSDRFSAERTGGSVSTLTIQRTQQEDSAVYLCASSLPTGSGANVLTFGAGSRLTVL.

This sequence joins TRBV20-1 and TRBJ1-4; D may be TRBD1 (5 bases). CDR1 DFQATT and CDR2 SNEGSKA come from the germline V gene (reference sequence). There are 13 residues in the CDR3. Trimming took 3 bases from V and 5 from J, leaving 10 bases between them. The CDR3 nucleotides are TGCAGTGCTAGCGGCGGACAAAATGAAAAACTGTTTTTT. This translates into CSASGGQNEKLFF.